This TCR beta chain emerged from a study of blood T cell repertoires in COVID-19. Across the study: Samples came from the United States, Italy and Spain, spanning acute and convalescent COVID-19.

Per the original methods: The authors estimated nucleated cell counts from reference gene primer amplification. TCRdb's table, derived via immunoSEQ multiplex PCR, lists solely in-frame clones and lacks some. Clonal size and the V and J genes are those of that table, whereas D and trimming came from the DNA. The sample consists of over 200,000 clones, over 80% of them appearing once. V was pared by 8 bases and J by 3 bases, with 8 bases of the junction left unmatched. CDR1 is PRHDT, CDR2 FYEKMQ, per germline (reference sequence). The CDR3 covers 14 residues. This sequence joins TRBV13 and TRBJ2-7; 9 positions agree with TRBD1. The sequence came from a human donor in a cohort sampled during active COVID-19. Sample: peripheral blood. CDR3 coding DNA: TGTGCCAGCCCCGGGACAGGGCTATGCTACGAGCAGTACTTC. Translated, it gives CASPGTGLCYEQYF.